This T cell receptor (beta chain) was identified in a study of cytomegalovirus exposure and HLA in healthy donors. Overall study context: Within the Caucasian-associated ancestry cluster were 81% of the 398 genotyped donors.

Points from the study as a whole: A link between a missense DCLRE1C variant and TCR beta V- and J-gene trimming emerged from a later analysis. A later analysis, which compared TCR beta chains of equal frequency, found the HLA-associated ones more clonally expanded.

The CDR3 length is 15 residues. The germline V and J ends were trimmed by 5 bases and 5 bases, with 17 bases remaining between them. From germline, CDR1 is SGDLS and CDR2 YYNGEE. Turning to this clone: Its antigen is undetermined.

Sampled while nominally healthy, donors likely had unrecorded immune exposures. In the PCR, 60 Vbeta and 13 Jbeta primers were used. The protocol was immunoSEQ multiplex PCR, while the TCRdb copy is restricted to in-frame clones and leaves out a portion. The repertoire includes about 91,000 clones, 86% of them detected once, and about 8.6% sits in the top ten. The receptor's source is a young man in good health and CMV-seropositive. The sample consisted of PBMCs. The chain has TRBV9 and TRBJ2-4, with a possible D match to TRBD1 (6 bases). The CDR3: CASSRIGSGENIQYF. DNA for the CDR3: TGTGCCAGCAGTCGTATCGGTTCAGGGGAAAACATTCAGTACTTC.